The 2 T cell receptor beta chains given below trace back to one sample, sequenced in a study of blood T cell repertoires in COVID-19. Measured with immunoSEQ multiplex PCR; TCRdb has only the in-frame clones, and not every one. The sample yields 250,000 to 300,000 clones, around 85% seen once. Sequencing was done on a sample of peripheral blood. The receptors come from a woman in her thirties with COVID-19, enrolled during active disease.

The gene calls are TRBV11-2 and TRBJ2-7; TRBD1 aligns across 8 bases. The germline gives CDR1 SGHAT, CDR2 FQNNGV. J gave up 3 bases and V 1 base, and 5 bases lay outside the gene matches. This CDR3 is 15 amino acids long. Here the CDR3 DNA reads TGTGCCAGCAGCTTAGGCGGGACAGGACTCTACGAGCAGTACTTC. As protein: CASSLGGTGLYEQYF.

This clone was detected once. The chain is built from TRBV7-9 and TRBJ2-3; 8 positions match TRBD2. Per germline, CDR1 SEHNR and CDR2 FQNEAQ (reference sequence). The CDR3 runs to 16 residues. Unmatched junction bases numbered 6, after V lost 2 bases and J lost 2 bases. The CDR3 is CASSLKTLAVTDTQYF. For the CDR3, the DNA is TGTGCCAGCAGCTTAAAAACACTAGCGGTCACAGATACGCAGTATTTT.